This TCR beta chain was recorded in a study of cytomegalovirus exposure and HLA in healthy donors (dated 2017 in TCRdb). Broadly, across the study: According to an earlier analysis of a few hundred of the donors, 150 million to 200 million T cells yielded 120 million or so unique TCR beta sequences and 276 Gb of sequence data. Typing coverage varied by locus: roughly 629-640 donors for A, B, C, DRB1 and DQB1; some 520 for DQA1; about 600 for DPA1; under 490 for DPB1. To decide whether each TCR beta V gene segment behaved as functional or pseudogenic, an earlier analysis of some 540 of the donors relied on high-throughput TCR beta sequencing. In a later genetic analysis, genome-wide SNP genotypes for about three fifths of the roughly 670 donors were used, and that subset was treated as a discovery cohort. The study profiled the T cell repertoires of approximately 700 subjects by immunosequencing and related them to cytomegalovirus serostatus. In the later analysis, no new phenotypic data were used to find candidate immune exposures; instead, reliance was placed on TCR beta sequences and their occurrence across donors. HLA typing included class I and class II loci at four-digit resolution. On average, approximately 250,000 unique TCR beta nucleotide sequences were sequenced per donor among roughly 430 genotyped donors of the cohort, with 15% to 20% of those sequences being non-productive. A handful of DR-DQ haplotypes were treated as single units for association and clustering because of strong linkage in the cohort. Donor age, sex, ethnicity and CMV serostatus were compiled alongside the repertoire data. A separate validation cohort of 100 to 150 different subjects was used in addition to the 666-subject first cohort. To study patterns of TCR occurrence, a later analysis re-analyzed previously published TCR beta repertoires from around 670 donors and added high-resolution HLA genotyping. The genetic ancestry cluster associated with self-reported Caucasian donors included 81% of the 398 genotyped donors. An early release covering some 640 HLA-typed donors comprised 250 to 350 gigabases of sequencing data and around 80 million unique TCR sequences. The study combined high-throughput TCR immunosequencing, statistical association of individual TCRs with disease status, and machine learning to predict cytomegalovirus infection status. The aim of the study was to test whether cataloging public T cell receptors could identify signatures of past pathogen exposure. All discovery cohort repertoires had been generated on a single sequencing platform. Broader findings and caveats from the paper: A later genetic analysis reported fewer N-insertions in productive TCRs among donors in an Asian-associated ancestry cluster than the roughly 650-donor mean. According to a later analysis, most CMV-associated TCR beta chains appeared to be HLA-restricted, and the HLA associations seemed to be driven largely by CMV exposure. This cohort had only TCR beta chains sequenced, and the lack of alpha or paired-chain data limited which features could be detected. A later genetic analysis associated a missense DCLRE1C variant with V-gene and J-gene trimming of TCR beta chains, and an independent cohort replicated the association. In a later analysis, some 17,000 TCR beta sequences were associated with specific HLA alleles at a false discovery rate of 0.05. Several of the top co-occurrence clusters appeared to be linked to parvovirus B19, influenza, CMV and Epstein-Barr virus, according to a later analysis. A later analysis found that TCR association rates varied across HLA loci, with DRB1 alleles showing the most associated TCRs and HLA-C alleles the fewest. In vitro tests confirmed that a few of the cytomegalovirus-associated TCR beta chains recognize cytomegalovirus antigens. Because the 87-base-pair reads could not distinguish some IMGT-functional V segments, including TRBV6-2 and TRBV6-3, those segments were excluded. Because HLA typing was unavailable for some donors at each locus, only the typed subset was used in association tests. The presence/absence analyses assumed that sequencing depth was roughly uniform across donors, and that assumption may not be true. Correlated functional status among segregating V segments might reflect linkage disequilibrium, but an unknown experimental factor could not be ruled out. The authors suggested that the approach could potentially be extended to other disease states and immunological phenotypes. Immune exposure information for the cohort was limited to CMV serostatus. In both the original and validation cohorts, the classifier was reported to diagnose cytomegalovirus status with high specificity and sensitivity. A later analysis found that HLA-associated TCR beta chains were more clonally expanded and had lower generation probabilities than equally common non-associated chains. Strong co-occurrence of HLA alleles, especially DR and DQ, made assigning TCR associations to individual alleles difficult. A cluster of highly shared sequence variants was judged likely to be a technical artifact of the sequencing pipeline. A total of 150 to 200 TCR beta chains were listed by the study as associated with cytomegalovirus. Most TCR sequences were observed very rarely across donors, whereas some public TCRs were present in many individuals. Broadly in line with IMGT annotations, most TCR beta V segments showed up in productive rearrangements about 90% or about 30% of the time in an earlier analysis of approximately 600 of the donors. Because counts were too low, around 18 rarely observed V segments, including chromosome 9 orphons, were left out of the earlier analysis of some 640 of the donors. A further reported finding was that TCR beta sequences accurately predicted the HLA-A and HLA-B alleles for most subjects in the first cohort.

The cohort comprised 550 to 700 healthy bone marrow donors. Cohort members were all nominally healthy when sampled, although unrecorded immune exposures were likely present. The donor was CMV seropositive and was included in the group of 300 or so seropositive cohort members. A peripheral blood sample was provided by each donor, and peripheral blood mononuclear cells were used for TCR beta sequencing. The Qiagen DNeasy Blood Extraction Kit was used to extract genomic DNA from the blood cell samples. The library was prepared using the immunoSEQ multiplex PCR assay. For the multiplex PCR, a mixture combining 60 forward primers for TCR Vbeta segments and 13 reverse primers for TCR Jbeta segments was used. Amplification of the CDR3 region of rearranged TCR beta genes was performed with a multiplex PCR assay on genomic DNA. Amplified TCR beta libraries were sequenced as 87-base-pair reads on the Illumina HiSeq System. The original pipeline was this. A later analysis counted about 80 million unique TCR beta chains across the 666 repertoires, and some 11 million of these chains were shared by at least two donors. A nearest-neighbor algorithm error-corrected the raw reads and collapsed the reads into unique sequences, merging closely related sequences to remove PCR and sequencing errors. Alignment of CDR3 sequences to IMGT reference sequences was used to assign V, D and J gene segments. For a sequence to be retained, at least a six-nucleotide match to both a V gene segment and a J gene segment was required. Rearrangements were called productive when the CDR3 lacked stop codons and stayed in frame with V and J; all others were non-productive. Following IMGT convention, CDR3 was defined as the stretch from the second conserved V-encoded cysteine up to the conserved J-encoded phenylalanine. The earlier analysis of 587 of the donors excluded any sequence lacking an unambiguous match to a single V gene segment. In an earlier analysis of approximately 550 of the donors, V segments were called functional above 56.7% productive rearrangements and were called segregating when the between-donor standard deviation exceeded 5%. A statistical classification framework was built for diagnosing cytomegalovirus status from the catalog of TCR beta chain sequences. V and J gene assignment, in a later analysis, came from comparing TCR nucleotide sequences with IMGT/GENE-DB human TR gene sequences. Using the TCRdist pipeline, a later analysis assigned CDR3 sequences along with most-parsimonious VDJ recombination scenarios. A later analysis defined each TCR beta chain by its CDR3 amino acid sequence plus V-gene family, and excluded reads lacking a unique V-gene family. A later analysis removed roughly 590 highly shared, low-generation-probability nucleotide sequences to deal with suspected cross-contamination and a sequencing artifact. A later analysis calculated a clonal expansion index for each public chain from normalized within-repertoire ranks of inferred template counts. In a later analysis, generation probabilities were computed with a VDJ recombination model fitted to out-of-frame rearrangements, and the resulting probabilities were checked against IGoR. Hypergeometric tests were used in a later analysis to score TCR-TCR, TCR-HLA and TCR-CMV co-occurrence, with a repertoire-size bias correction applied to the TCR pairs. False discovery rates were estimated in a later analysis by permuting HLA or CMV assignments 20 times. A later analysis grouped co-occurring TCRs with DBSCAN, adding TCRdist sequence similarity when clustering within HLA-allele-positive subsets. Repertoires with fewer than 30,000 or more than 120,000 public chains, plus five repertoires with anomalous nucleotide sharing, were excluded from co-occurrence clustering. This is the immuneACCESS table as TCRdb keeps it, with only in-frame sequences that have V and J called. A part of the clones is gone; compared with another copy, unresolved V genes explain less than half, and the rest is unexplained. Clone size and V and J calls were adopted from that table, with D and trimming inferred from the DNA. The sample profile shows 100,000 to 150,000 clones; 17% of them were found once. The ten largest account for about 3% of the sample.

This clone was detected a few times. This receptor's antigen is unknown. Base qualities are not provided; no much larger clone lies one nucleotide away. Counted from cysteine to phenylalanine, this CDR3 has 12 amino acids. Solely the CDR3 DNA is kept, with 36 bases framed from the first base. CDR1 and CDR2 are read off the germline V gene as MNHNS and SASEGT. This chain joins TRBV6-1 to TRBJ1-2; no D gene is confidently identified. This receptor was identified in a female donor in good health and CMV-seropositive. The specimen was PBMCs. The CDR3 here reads CGISTSGYGYTF. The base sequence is TGTGGCATTTCAACCTCGGGCTATGGCTACACCTTC.